One T cell receptor beta chain is described in this entry. The target antigen is unknown. The PCR was carried out with 60 Vbeta primers and 13 Jbeta primers. This table comes from immunoSEQ multiplex PCR, and its TCRdb copy is limited to in-frame clones, with some not included. The sample has 100,000 to 150,000 clones, more than 65% seen once. The data were taken from a study of cytomegalovirus exposure and HLA in healthy donors. Study at large: Inside one of the first data releases sat around 77 million unique TCRs taken from HLA-typed donors.

Regarding the study as a whole: Immune exposure information available was restricted to CMV serostatus. Among TCR sequences, most were rare, though some public TCRs appeared in many donors. Differences between HLA loci emerged in a later analysis of TCR association rates, with DRB1 most and HLA-C fewest.

This CDR3 spans 14 amino acids. Germline CDR1 and CDR2: MNHEY and SMNVEV (reference sequence). Germline trimming cut 4 bases from V and 5 bases from J; bases unmatched to any gene: 5. The sequence came from a woman in her 40s in good health and CMV-seropositive. The sample comprised PBMCs. The chain carries TRBV27 and TRBJ2-5; 9 bases agree with TRBD1. The DNA for the CDR3 is TGTGCCAGCAGTTCCGACAGGGGGGACGAGACCCAGTACTTC. Its translation: CASSSDRGDETQYF.